This T cell receptor beta chain stems from a study of identifying expanded T cells in peripheral blood. Study outcomes and limitations: Two-week clone count variance significantly increased as total template count grew. About 1.2 clones differed between technical replicates, versus approximately 17 and 20 over time.

The protocol was immunoSEQ multiplex PCR, while the TCRdb copy is restricted to in-frame clones and leaves out a portion. The sample records about 58,000 clones, approximately 83% being singletons. Germline lookup yields CDR1 SGHRS and CDR2 YFSETQ. The V segment lost 4 bases and the J segment 5 bases; nucleotides outside the gene matches: 6. The CDR3 is 14 amino acids. No infections or other immune events were documented during collection. As for this clone: Its antigen is undetermined.

This chain joins TRBV5-1 and TRBJ2-1; TRBD1 matches at 7 bases. The sequenced sample was blood. This sequence was found in a person aged 18 to 75 in good health. Here the CDR3 reads CASSTDRSDNEQFF. In DNA, the CDR3 is TGCGCCAGCAGCACGGACAGGAGCGACAATGAGCAGTTCTTC.